The rows below give T cell receptor beta chains drawn from one sample of a study of blood T cell repertoires in COVID-19. Sequenced by immunoSEQ multiplex PCR; TCRdb stores in-frame clones only, minus some. This table holds 200,000 to 250,000 clones, approximately 90% found once. The sample comprised peripheral blood. These receptors came from a woman between 50 and 59 years old with COVID-19, enrolled during active disease. CDR3s include the opening cysteine and the closing phenylalanine or tryptophan. The order of the fields is clone size, V gene, J gene, D gene, CDR3 DNA, CDR3 protein. D genes are given only for firm matches. Where a row states a size, it is once, few, many or the class of an expanded clone; other rows omit it.

-,TRBV6-5,TRBJ1-2,-,TGTGCCAGCAGCCATGGGCGTAAAGAGGGCTACACCTTC,CASSHGRKEGYTF
-,TRBV7-9,TRBJ1-1,TRBD1,TGTGCCAGCAGCGGGACAGGGTGGGCTGACACTGAAGCTTTCTTT,CASSGTGWADTEAFF
-,TRBV5-1,TRBJ2-1,-,TGCGCCAGCAGCTTGGACAGGAGCTCCTACAATGAGCAGTTCTTC,CASSLDRSSYNEQFF
few,TRBV19,TRBJ1-1,-,TGTGCCAGTAGTATTCTAGGAACCCTGAACACTGAAGCTTTCTTT,CASSILGTLNTEAFF
-,TRBV2,TRBJ1-1,-,TGTGCCAGCAGGGACACGAACACTGAAGCTTTCTTT,CASRDTNTEAFF
-,TRBV7-3,TRBJ2-1,TRBD2,TGTGCCAGCAGCCGAATGGCGGGGGACAATGAGCAGTTCTTC,CASSRMAGDNEQFF
-,TRBV14,TRBJ2-5,TRBD1,TGTGCCAGCAGCCAAGAGTTGACAGGGCGAGAGACCCAGTACTTC,CASSQELTGRETQYF
-,TRBV19,TRBJ1-2,-,TGTGCCAGTGCCACGGGGGTCTATGGCTACACCTTC,CASATGVYGYTF
-,TRBV5-6,TRBJ2-5,-,TGTGCCAGCAGCTTGGGGCAGGGGCACAACCTCCTACAAGAGACCCAGTACTTC,CASSLGQGHNLLQETQYF
few,TRBV5-6,TRBJ1-3,TRBD1,TGTGCCAGCAGCCCCGGACAGGCTCGAAACACCATATATTTT,CASSPGQARNTIYF
few,TRBV7-3,TRBJ1-6,-,TGTGCCAGCAGCCTCATGAGGAATTCACCCCTCCACTTT,CASSLMRNSPLHF
-,TRBV19,TRBJ2-3,TRBD1,TGTGCCAGTAGTATAGGTACCACAGGGGGAGATACGCAGTATTTT,CASSIGTTGGDTQYF